This note documents a single TCR beta chain sequence. The data are from a study of blood T cell repertoires in COVID-19. In the study overall: Acute-phase and convalescent COVID-19 samples originated in the United States, Italy and Spain. PBMCs, B-cell-depleted T cells, or T cells provided the cDNA or gDNA that made up the material.

Germline V gene data show CDR1 as SGHRS and CDR2 as YFSETQ. This CDR3 is built from 15 residues. V shed 0 bases and J 1 base; nucleotides not matched to a gene: 2. In the original workflow: Amplified reference gene primers provided the basis for estimating nucleated cell counts. Libraries were prepared by immunoSEQ multiplex PCR; TCRdb keeps only in-frame clonotypes and omits some of them. From that table come the V and J calls and clone size; the DNA was used to work out D and trimming. The repertoire holds tens of thousands of clones, with roughly 83% as singletons. V is TRBV5-1 and J is TRBJ1-1; TRBD1 matches 8 bases. The specimen sequenced was peripheral blood. The clonotype was recovered from a man in his 70s with acute or convalescent COVID-19. The CDR3: CASSLGTGRNTEAFF. CDR3 sequence (DNA): TGCGCCAGCAGCTTGGGGACAGGGCGGAACACTGAAGCTTTCTTT. Based on the CDR3 plus reference TRBV5-1 and TRBJ1-1, the full variable domain is KAGVTQTPRYLIKTRGQQVTLSCSPISGHRSVSWYQQTPGQGLQFLFEYFSETQRNKGNFPGRFSGRQFSNSRSEMNVSTLELGDSALYLCASSLGTGRNTEAFFGQGTRLTVV.